One sample yielded the 9 T cell receptor beta chains listed below, sequenced in a study of cytomegalovirus exposure and HLA in healthy donors. The PCR made use of 60 Vbeta and 13 Jbeta primers. Profiled with immunoSEQ multiplex PCR; TCRdb holds only in-frame clones, not every one. The repertoire holds under 200,000 clones, with about 75% as singletons. Sequencing was carried out using PBMCs. Receptor source: a man between 45 and 60 years old in good health and CMV-seropositive.

The chain is built from TRBV6-6 and TRBJ1-1, with a tentative D call TRBD1 (6 bases). This CDR3 has 14 residues. Germline CDR1 MNHNY, CDR2 SVGAGI (reference sequence). Trimming left V 4 bases short and J 0 bases short, with 9 bases between. CDR3 sequence reads: CASSLGDMNTEAFF. The CDR3 nucleotides are TGTGCCAGCAGTTTGGGGGACATGAACACTGAAGCTTTCTTT.

This clone was found a few times. V gene TRBV25-1 combines with J gene TRBJ1-6; tentatively, D is TRBD1 (5 bases). This CDR3 region has 15 residues. Between the trimmed V and J ends, which lost 7 bases and 5 bases, there was a span of 15 bases. Germline assignment: CDR1 MGHDK and CDR2 SYGVNS. CDR3: CASNLRDRDNSPLHF. The CDR3, as DNA: TGTGCCAGCAACCTGCGCGACAGAGATAATTCACCCCTCCACTTT.

This sequence joins TRBV27 and TRBJ2-5; 11 bases fit TRBD1. This CDR3 comprises 18 residues. The germline CDR1 and CDR2 sequences are MNHEY and SMNVEV (reference sequence). Unmatched junction bases numbered 13, after V lost 3 bases and J lost 4 bases. CDR3 bases: TGTGCCAGCAGTTTGTATTCTATGGGACAGGGGGGGAGAGAGACCCAGTACTTC. Protein: CASSLYSMGQGGRETQYF.

This clone was observed once. The chain has TRBV19 and TRBJ2-2; D is unclear. Germline CDR1 LNHDA, CDR2 SQIVND (reference sequence). Trimming left V 10 bases short and J 5 bases short, with 8 bases between. CDR3 length: 11 residues. CDR3 sequence reads: CATRLTGELFF. CDR3 nucleotide sequence: TGTGCCACCCGACTGACCGGGGAGCTGTTTTTT. The full variable domain, completed using reference TRBV19 and TRBJ2-2, is DGGITQSPKYLFRKEGQNVTLSCEQNLNHDAMYWYRQDPGQGLRLIYYSQIVNDFQKGDIAEGYSVSREKKESFPLTVTSAQKNPTAFYLCATRLTGELFFGEGSRLTVL.

The chain recombines TRBV6-4 with TRBJ1-6; 8 nucleotides align to TRBD1. The V gene end was trimmed by 2 bases and the J gene end by 7 bases; junction bases not matched to a gene: 4. This CDR3 has 15 residues. Germline CDR1 is MRHNA and CDR2 is SNTAGT. CDR3 region: CASSDPGTGNSPLHF. The CDR3 coding sequence is TGTGCCAGCAGTGACCCCGGGACAGGAAATTCACCCCTCCACTTT.

V and J are TRBV5-1 and TRBJ2-3; D is perhaps TRBD2 (5 bases). CDR1 and CDR2 (germline): SGHRS, YFSETQ. Trimming removed 4 bases from V and 0 bases from J, with 9 bases in between. The CDR3 has 14 amino acids. In nucleotides, the CDR3 is TGCGCCAGCAGCCCTGGGGAGAGCACAGATACGCAGTATTTT. As protein: CASSPGESTDTQYF.

The J gene is TRBJ1-1, the V gene TRBV18, with unresolved D. Germline lookup yields CDR1 KGHSH and CDR2 LQKENI. The CDR3 is 12 amino acids. The ends were cut back, 3 bases at V and 2 bases at J, with 4 bases in the middle. The CDR3 DNA is TGTGCCAGCTCACCTATAAACACTGAAGCTTTCTTT. Protein product: CASSPINTEAFF. Looking up the rest from reference TRBV18 and TRBJ1-1 gives the full variable domain: NAGVMQNPRHLVRRRGQEARLRCSPMKGHSHVYWYRQLPEEGLKFMVYLQKENIIDESGMPKERFSAEFPKEGPSILRIQQVVRGDSAAYFCASSPINTEAFFGQGTRLTVV.

As for this clone: One junction end disagrees with the germline gene, perhaps due to a read error. This sample also contains other DNA sequences that code for the same CDR3. The chain couples TRBV5-1 to TRBJ1-1; D is possibly TRBD1 (5 bases). Germline V gene lookup returns CDR1 SGHRS and CDR2 YFSETQ. The CDR3 loop spans 12 amino acids. CDR3 sequence: CASQGMRAEAFF. The DNA of the CDR3 is TGTGCCAGTCAGGGTATGCGCGCTGAAGCTTTCTTT.

This clone occurred a few times. This sequence joins TRBV2 and TRBJ1-5, with 12 bases identical to TRBD1. Per the germline V gene, CDR1 is SNHLY and CDR2 is FYNNEI. Trimming cost V 6 bases and J 1 base; bases outside gene matches: 10. CDR3 length: 18 amino acids. The CDR3 nucleotides read TGTGCCAGCAGGCTTCCCGGGACAGGGGGCGGGAGCAATCAGCCCCAGCATTTT. As protein: CASRLPGTGGGSNQPQHF. The full variable domain, in which reference TRBV2 and TRBJ1-5 provide the parts outside the CDR3, is EPEVTQTPSHQVTQMGQEVILRCVPISNHLYFYWYRQILGQKVEFLVSFYNNEISEKSEIFDDQFSVERPDGSNFTLKIRSTKLEDSAMYFCASRLPGTGGGSNQPQHFGDGTRLSIL.